Listed here are 23 T cell receptor beta chains from one sample, sequenced in a study of OX40 agonist ivuxolimab in advanced cancers. Libraries were prepared by immunoSEQ multiplex PCR; TCRdb keeps only in-frame clonotypes and omits some of them. The table includes tens of thousands of clones, 87% detected once. The starting material was CD4+ or CD8+ T cells sorted from blood, obtained in a trial of the OX40 agonist ivuxolimab. These receptors were obtained from an adult with an advanced solid tumor such as melanoma, head and neck, liver or kidney cancer.

The chain uses TRBV7-9 and TRBJ2-7, with 11 bases lining up with TRBD2. V lost 0 bases, J lost 7 bases, and 5 bases stayed unmatched. Germline V lookup: CDR1 SEHNR, CDR2 FQNEAQ (reference sequence). This CDR3 contains 15 residues. CDR3 residues: CASSLASGRAREQYF. The DNA of the CDR3 is TGTGCCAGCAGCTTAGCTAGCGGGAGGGCCAGGGAGCAGTACTTC.

V usage is TRBV9 and J usage is TRBJ2-1; weak D call: TRBD1 (5 bases). Germline CDR1 and CDR2: SGDLS and YYNGEE. This CDR3 region has 15 residues. Trimming pared 3 bases from V and 0 bases from J, leaving 10 bases between. For the CDR3, the DNA is TGTGCCAGCAGCGATTCAGGGTTCTCCTACAATGAGCAGTTCTTC. This encodes CASSDSGFSYNEQFF.

The V call is TRBV6-6, the J call TRBJ1-2; D is unclear. Germline CDR1 is MNHNY and CDR2 is SVGAGI (reference sequence). Trimming pared 2 bases from V and 6 bases from J, leaving 13 bases between. The CDR3 spans 14 residues. For the CDR3, the DNA is TGTGCCAGCAGTTACCGCGAAGTAAGGGATGGCTACACCTTC. This gives the protein CASSYREVRDGYTF.

Remarks on this clone: Other DNA variants within this sample encode the same CDR3. The chain couples TRBV7-3 to TRBJ1-2; TRBD1 matches 9 bases. Germline V gene lookup returns CDR1 SGHTA and CDR2 FQGTGA. The CDR3 loop spans 14 amino acids. V trimming: 5 bases; J trimming: 7 bases; junction bases outside the gene matches: 8. CDR3: CASSLGQGSGGYTF. The CDR3 DNA reads TGTGCCAGCAGCCTAGGACAGGGGTCGGGTGGCTACACCTTC.

The CDR3 coding sequence is TGTGCCAGCAGCTTGTATGACCTATCCTACAATGAGCAGTTCTTC. Translated, it gives CASSLYDLSYNEQFF. The genes are TRBV7-9 and TRBJ2-1; D unclear. The V end lost 3 bases, the J end lost 1 base, and 10 bases lay between the germline ends. The germline V gene has CDR1 SEHNR and CDR2 FQNEAQ (reference sequence). This CDR3 is built from 15 residues.

The chain has TRBV14 and TRBJ2-3; TRBD2 matches at 10 bases. Losses at the gene ends were 5 bases for V and 7 bases for J; bases not matched to a gene: 15. There are 17 residues in the CDR3. Germline V gives CDR1 SGHDN, CDR2 FVKESK. The CDR3 DNA reads TGTGCCAGCAGCTCAAGAGGAGCGGGAGGGCCTAAGAATACGCAGTATTTT. Protein: CASSSRGAGGPKNTQYF.

The chain joins TRBV5-1 to TRBJ2-4; 9 bases line up with TRBD2. With 2 bases clipped from V and 1 base from J, the junction kept 4 bases outside the gene matches. This CDR3 has 16 amino acids. CDR1 and CDR2 from the germline V gene are SGHRS and YFSETQ. CDR3 bases: TGCGCCAGCAGCTTAGGCGGGGGGGCGGCCAAAAACATTCAGTACTTC. It translates to CASSLGGGAAKNIQYF.

The chain is built from TRBV11-2 and TRBJ2-1; 14 bases line up with TRBD2. The CDR3 runs 18 residues. Trimming removed 5 bases from V and 1 base from J; junction bases left unmatched: 7. Germline assignment: CDR1 SGHAT and CDR2 FQNNGV. The CDR3 reads CASSILTSGRGSYNEQFF. CDR3 coding DNA: TGTGCCAGCAGCATACTGACTAGCGGGAGGGGTTCCTACAATGAGCAGTTCTTC.

The CDR3 DNA is TGTGCCATGCAGAGGGACCCGCAAGGAAACACCATATATTTT. Its protein product is CAMQRDPQGNTIYF. The chain combines TRBV10-3 with TRBJ1-3, with a weak D call TRBD1 (5 bases). The CDR3 covers 14 residues. Per the germline V gene, CDR1 is ENHRY and CDR2 is SYGVKD. V was shortened by 9 bases and J by 4 bases, with 16 bases between the two germline ends.

The genes are TRBV6-6 and TRBJ2-1; D might be TRBD1 (6 bases). CDR3 length: 14 residues. The germline V gene has CDR1 MNHNY and CDR2 SVGAGI (reference sequence). V shed 7 bases and J shed 5 bases, with 15 bases lying between them. The CDR3 nucleotides read TGTGCCAGCAAACCGGGACACTCGAACAATGAGCAGTTCTTC. It codes for CASKPGHSNNEQFF.

V and J are TRBV30 and TRBJ2-3; possibly TRBD1 for D (6 bases). Trimming took 5 bases from V and 6 from J, leaving 15 bases between them. CDR1 GTSNPN and CDR2 SVGIG come from the germline V gene (reference sequence). The CDR3 sequence is 13 residues long. As DNA, the CDR3 is TGTGCCTGGCAGGGGAATCTTTTGGATACGCAGTATTTT. This encodes CAWQGNLLDTQYF.

A word on this clone: The junction and the germline gene differ at one end; a read error may be behind it. The chain couples TRBV7-9 to TRBJ2-7, with D possibly being TRBD1 or TRBD2 (5 bases each). The CDR3 contains 14 residues. Germline-derived CDR1 and CDR2 are SEHNR and FQNEAQ (reference sequence). For the CDR3, the DNA is TGCGCCAGCAGCCAACGGGACGGGGCGGACGAGCAGTACTTC. As protein: CASSQRDGADEQYF.

This clone was picked up one time. J is TRBJ1-6 and V is TRBV6-1; no clear D gene. Germline values: CDR1 MNHNS, CDR2 SASEGT. The CDR3 is 11 amino acids. Trimming shortened V by 2 bases and J by 8 bases, and 1 base separated the two germline ends. The CDR3 reads CASSEYSPLHF. The CDR3 DNA reads TGTGCCAGCAGTGAATATTCACCCCTCCACTTT.

V is TRBV11-2 and J is TRBJ2-2, with 8 bases fitting TRBD1. Germline CDR1 SGHAT, CDR2 FQNNGV. The CDR3 runs 15 residues. J gave up 7 bases and V 3 bases, and 7 bases lay outside the gene matches. CDR3 protein: CASSFRQGQVGELFF. Here the CDR3 DNA reads TGTGCCAGCAGCTTTAGACAGGGGCAGGTCGGGGAGCTGTTTTTT. The complete variable domain, with remaining parts taken from reference TRBV11-2 and TRBJ2-2, reads EAGVAQSPRYKIIEKRQSVAFWCNPISGHATLYWYQQILGQGPKLLIQFQNNGVVDDSQLPKDRFSAERLKGVDSTLKIQPAKLEDSAVYLCASSFRQGQVGELFFGEGSRLTVL.

V gene TRBV7-9 combines with J gene TRBJ1-4; D is unclear. With 6 bases removed from V and 8 bases from J, the gap between germline ends came to 19 bases. Germline CDR1 SEHNR, CDR2 FQNEAQ (reference sequence). The CDR3 has 15 amino acids. CDR3 amino acids: CASSTTGKEEEKLFF. CDR3 DNA: TGTGCCAGCAGTACTACCGGGAAGGAGGAGGAAAAACTGTTTTTT.

CDR3: CASGDRGLGGNTIYF. For the CDR3, the DNA is TGTGCCAGCGGGGACAGGGGATTAGGTGGAAACACCATATATTTT. This chain uses TRBV6-1 with TRBJ1-3, with 10 nucleotides matching TRBD1. This CDR3 comprises 15 residues. The V segment lost 8 bases and the J segment 3 bases; nucleotides outside the gene matches: 7. Germline assignment: CDR1 MNHNS and CDR2 SASEGT.

This sequence joins TRBV5-4 and TRBJ2-5; TRBD1 is a possible D gene (7 bases). Trimming removed 0 bases from V and 1 base from J, with 10 bases in between. Looked up from germline, CDR1 is SGHNT and CDR2 is YYREEE (reference sequence). The CDR3 consists of 15 residues. This chain's CDR3 is CASSLDRGLQETQYF. The CDR3 DNA reads as TGTGCCAGCAGCTTGGACAGGGGACTCCAAGAGACCCAGTACTTC.

The gene calls are TRBV9 and TRBJ1-1; D is unclear. Trimming left V 0 bases short and J 6 bases short, with 12 bases between. Germline CDR1 SGDLS, CDR2 YYNGEE. This CDR3 contains 14 residues. The CDR3: CASSVEGPGAEAFF. CDR3 nucleotide sequence: TGTGCCAGCAGCGTAGAGGGCCCCGGCGCTGAAGCTTTCTTT.

This clone was detected a few times. The CDR3 here is CASSQEGVSGYTF. The CDR3 DNA reads TGTGCCAGCAGTCAGGAAGGGGTTTCTGGCTACACCTTC. The V and J genes are TRBV28 and TRBJ1-2; a possible D gene is TRBD1 (5 bases). The length of the CDR3 is 13 residues. Germline V gene data show CDR1 as MDHEN and CDR2 as SYDVKM. V was trimmed by 5 bases and J by 7 bases, leaving 14 bases between them.

This chain joins TRBV6-1 and TRBJ1-4, with unresolved D. The V end lost 6 bases, the J end lost 1 base, and 9 bases lay between the germline ends. Germline V gene data show CDR1 as MNHNS and CDR2 as SASEGT. CDR3 length: 14 amino acids. The DNA of the CDR3 is TGTGCCAGCAGCTTTACAGAAACTAATGAAAAACTGTTTTTT. It codes for CASSFTETNEKLFF.

This clone was seen only a few times. The chain joins TRBV30 to TRBJ1-6; 11 bases fit TRBD1. The germline V gene encodes CDR1 GTSNPN and CDR2 SVGIG (reference sequence). The CDR3 spans 13 residues. J gave up 7 bases and V 5 bases, and 1 base lay outside the gene matches. The CDR3 DNA sequence: TGTGCCTGGGGACAGGGGGCGAATTCACCCCTCCACTTT. As protein: CAWGQGANSPLHF.

The rearrangement uses TRBV18 and TRBJ1-6; D is unclear. The CDR3 is made up of 13 amino acids. From germline, CDR1 is KGHSH and CDR2 LQKENI. Trimming took off 3 bases at V and 4 bases at J, with 4 bases between the two ends. CDR3 residues: CASSPVYNSPLHF. The CDR3 DNA sequence: TGTGCCAGCTCACCCGTGTATAATTCACCCCTCCACTTT.

The chain joins TRBV2 to TRBJ2-5; perhaps D is TRBD1 or TRBD2 (5 bases each). Germline lookup yields CDR1 SNHLY and CDR2 FYNNEI. V gave up 9 bases and J gave up 2 bases, with 16 bases separating them. CDR3 length: 14 amino acids. The DNA for the CDR3 is TGTGCCAGTCAAAGGGACGGCGCACAAGAGACCCAGTACTTC. Residues: CASQRDGAQETQYF.